The present T cell receptor (beta chain) was sequenced within a study of blood T cell repertoires in COVID-19. Study information: PBMCs, B-cell-depleted T cells, or T cells were the source of the cDNA or gDNA that made up the material.

V was cut by 0 bases and J by 7 bases, with 10 bases left in between. Per the germline V gene, CDR1 is MGHRA and CDR2 is YSYEKL. The CDR3 spans 15 residues. Produced via immunoSEQ multiplex PCR; TCRdb's table is partial and in-frame only. The sample lists some 88,000 clones; roughly nine tenths were seen once. The receptor's source is a human donor with active COVID-19. The donor label of this sample is uncertain. The gene calls are TRBV4-1 and TRBJ1-6; D unclear. The sample consisted of peripheral blood. In DNA, the CDR3 is TGCGCCAGCAGCCAAGACGTTGTCGAGAATTCACCCCTCCACTTT. The encoded protein is CASSQDVVENSPLHF.